A selection of T cell receptor beta chains follows, all from one sample in a study of human T cells and chemical hapten exposure. MiXCR was run by TCRdb on the RACE reads, yielding one entry per CDR3 protein. The data show about 74,000 distinct CDR3 sequences, 32% seen once. Sequenced here: whole blood, sampled in connection with sensitization to the hapten diphenylcyclopropenone (DPC). These receptors were collected from a man between 35 and 55 years old with alopecia areata. Some clones in this sample may be carry-over from other donors' samples. CDR3s include the opening cysteine and the closing phenylalanine or tryptophan. The D gene is left open where the match is weak. Clone sizes are given selectively: once, few, many, or a class where the clone is expanded.

d_call j_call clone_size v_call cdr3_nt cdr3_aa
- TRBJ2-2 - TRBV7-9 TGTGCCAGCCTAACGGCAGGGCCAAACACCGGGGAGCTGTTTTTT CASLTAGPNTGELFF
TRBD2 TRBJ2-5 - TRBV7-4 TGTGCCAGCACCCCGACGTCTCGCGGGAGTCAAGAGACCCAGTACTTC CASTPTSRGSQETQYF
- TRBJ2-3 - TRBV7-2 TGTGCCAGCAGCTTAGGATCGCACACAGATACGCAGTATTTT CASSLGSHTDTQYF
- TRBJ2-4 many TRBV28 TGTGCCACCCGGGGTCCCTCATGGGGCTTC CATRGPSWGF
- TRBJ1-1 - TRBV5-1 TGCGCCAGCAGCTTGTTTTTGAACACTGAAGCTTTCTTT CASSLFLNTEAFF
TRBD2 TRBJ2-7 - TRBV6-1 TGTGCCAGCAACGGGGAGGGGTTTGAGCAGTACTTC CASNGEGFEQYF
- TRBJ1-6 few TRBV20-1 TGCAGTGCTAGAGCCGTGACCCGACATTCACCCCTCCACTTT CSARAVTRHSPLHF
TRBD1 TRBJ2-7 - TRBV19 TGTGCCAGCAGGCAGGGGACAGGGTCCTACGAGCAGTACTTC CASRQGTGSYEQYF
- TRBJ2-7 - TRBV7-9 TGTGCCAGCAGCTTAACGGTCTGGGAGCAGTACTTC CASSLTVWEQYF
TRBD2 TRBJ2-3 few TRBV5-1 TGCGCCAGCAGCTTGGCCGGACTAGCGGGCCGCACAGATACGCAGTATTTT CASSLAGLAGRTDTQYF
- TRBJ1-2 few TRBV12-3/TRBV12-4 TGTGCCAGCAGTTTTCGGGACGACCCTAAGGATACCTATGGCTACACCTTC CASSFRDDPKDTYGYTF
- TRBJ2-7 - TRBV12-3/TRBV12-4 TGTGCCAGCAGCGGGGAGTGGAGCTCCTACGAGCAGTACTTC CASSGEWSSYEQYF
- TRBJ1-5 few TRBV6-1 TGTGCCAGCAGTGAAGCGGGCAGGGCAGTCCAGCCCCAGCATTTT CASSEAGRAVQPQHF
- TRBJ2-7 few TRBV9 TGTGCCAGCAGCGTAGGTCAGAACTACGAGCAGTACTTC CASSVGQNYEQYF
- TRBJ1-1 - TRBV7-2 TGTGCCAGCAGCGCCAGGGTGAGGGACACTGAAGCTTTCTTT CASSARVRDTEAFF
- TRBJ2-1 - TRBV27 TGTGCCAGCAGTTTTTCAGGGGTCGATGAGCAGTTCTTC CASSFSGVDEQFF
TRBD1 TRBJ1-4 few TRBV20-1 TGCAGTGCTAGGGGACAGGGGACTGAAAAACTGTTTTTT CSARGQGTEKLFF